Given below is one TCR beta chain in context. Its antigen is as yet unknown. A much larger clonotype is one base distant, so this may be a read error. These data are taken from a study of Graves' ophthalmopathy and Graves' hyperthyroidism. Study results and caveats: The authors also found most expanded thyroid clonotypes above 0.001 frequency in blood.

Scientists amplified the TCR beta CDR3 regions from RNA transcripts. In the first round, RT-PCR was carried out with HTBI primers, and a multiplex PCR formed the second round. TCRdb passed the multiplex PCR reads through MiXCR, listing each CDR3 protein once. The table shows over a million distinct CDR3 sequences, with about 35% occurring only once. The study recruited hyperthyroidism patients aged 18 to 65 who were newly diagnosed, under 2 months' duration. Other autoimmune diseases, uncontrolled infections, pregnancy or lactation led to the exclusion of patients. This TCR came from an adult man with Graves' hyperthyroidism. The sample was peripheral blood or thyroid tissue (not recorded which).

The CDR3 loop reads CASSAQTDNGYTF. CDR3 nucleotides: TGTGCCAGCAGCGCACAGACCGACAATGGCTACACCTTC. The V call is TRBV9, the J call TRBJ1-2, with D unclear. Germline-derived CDR1 and CDR2 are SGDLS and YYNGEE. V was trimmed by 3 bases and J by 6 bases, leaving 12 bases between them. The CDR3 is 13 residues long.